The 14 T cell receptor beta chains below were found in one sample sequenced in a study of blood T cell repertoires in COVID-19. TCRdb's copy holds only in-frame clones and misses some; the assay was immunoSEQ multiplex PCR. The sample records a few hundred thousand clones, roughly 90% being singletons. The specimen sequenced was peripheral blood. These receptors all come from a woman aged 45-59 years with active or convalescent COVID-19.

This clone was counted between two and nine times. The chain employs TRBV19 and TRBJ1-5; the D gene is possibly TRBD1 (5 bases). V dropped 3 bases and J dropped 2 bases, with 14 bases sitting between them. Germline V gives CDR1 LNHDA, CDR2 SQIVND (reference sequence). The CDR3 is made up of 16 amino acids. Here the CDR3 DNA reads TGTGCCAGTAGTATCGGCAGGGAAGTCGGCAATCAGCCCCAGCATTTT. Its protein is CASSIGREVGNQPQHF.

The chain recombines TRBV5-5 with TRBJ2-7; 7 positions agree with TRBD1. The CDR3 is 15 residues long. The germline CDR1 and CDR2 sequences are SGHKS and YYEKEE (reference sequence). V trimming: 4 bases; J trimming: 0 bases; junction bases outside the gene matches: 7. Here the CDR3 reads CASSVGTESSYEQYF. CDR3 sequence (DNA): TGTGCCAGCAGCGTCGGGACAGAGAGCTCCTACGAGCAGTACTTC.

The chain joins TRBV16 to TRBJ2-6; D is uncertain. CDR3 size: 15 residues. Germline CDR1 and CDR2: KGHSY and FQNENV. Trimming cost V 2 bases and J 0 bases, with 5 bases left between them. The CDR3 DNA is TGTGCCAGCAGCCAAGGCATCTCTGGGGCCAACGTCCTGACTTTC. Encoded protein: CASSQGISGANVLTF. The full variable domain, in which reference TRBV16 and TRBJ2-6 provide the parts outside the CDR3, is GEEVAQTPKHLVRGEGQKAKLYCAPIKGHSYVFWYQQVLKNEFKFLISFQNENVFDETGMPKERFSAKCLPNSPCSLEIQATKLEDSAVYFCASSQGISGANVLTFGAGSRLTVL.

The V gene is TRBV29-1, the J gene TRBJ2-7, with 7 nucleotides matching TRBD2. The V segment lost 6 bases and the J segment 7 bases; nucleotides outside the gene matches: 9. This CDR3 comprises 12 residues. Germline CDR1 SQVTM, CDR2 ANQGSEA. The CDR3 DNA follows: TGCAGCGTAGCCTTTTTGGGGGGGGAGCAGTACTTC. Translation gives CSVAFLGGEQYF.

The V gene is TRBV10-3, the J gene TRBJ2-1; TRBD2 aligns across 10 bases. The V gene end was trimmed by 10 bases and the J gene end by 3 bases; junction bases not matched to a gene: 9. The CDR3 length is 15 residues. Germline V gene data show CDR1 as ENHRY and CDR2 as SYGVKD. CDR3 coding DNA: TGTGCCACCAAAGGACTAGCGGAAGACTACAATGAGCAGTTCTTC. Translated: CATKGLAEDYNEQFF.

The chain uses TRBV5-1 and TRBJ1-5; D perhaps matches TRBD1 (5 bases). V gave up 1 base and J gave up 3 bases, with 8 bases separating them. Looked up from germline, CDR1 is SGHRS and CDR2 is YFSETQ. This CDR3 has 14 amino acids. The CDR3 loop is CASSLLGDNQPQHF. The CDR3 DNA reads as TGCGCCAGCAGCTTGTTAGGGGACAATCAGCCCCAGCATTTT. Variable domain in full (rest from reference TRBV5-1 and TRBJ1-5): KAGVTQTPRYLIKTRGQQVTLSCSPISGHRSVSWYQQTPGQGLQFLFEYFSETQRNKGNFPGRFSGRQFSNSRSEMNVSTLELGDSALYLCASSLLGDNQPQHFGDGTRLSIL.

The chain is built from TRBV5-1 and TRBJ2-1; no reliable D call. The V gene lost 0 bases and the J gene lost 1 base, with 8 bases spanning the gap. Germline V gives CDR1 SGHRS, CDR2 YFSETQ. The CDR3 length is 15 residues. DNA for the CDR3: TGCGCCAGCAGCTTGGCTGGAGCATCCTACAATGAGCAGTTCTTC. Protein product: CASSLAGASYNEQFF.

J is TRBJ2-5 and V is TRBV30, with D possibly TRBD1 on 5 matching bases. The CDR3 runs to 15 residues. The V and J ends lost 0 bases and 1 base respectively, with 12 bases between them. Germline V gene lookup returns CDR1 GTSNPN and CDR2 SVGIG (reference sequence). The CDR3 nucleotides are TGTGCCTGGAGTGTAATCGACAGTGGCCAAGAGACCCAGTACTTC. This translates into CAWSVIDSGQETQYF.

This chain uses TRBV9 with TRBJ1-1; possible D gene TRBD1, 6 bases. Trimming cost V 3 bases and J 6 bases, with 18 bases left between them. The CDR3 covers 15 residues. Germline CDR1 is SGDLS and CDR2 is YYNGEE. The CDR3: CASSGTGSAISEAFF. CDR3 sequence (DNA): TGTGCCAGCAGCGGTACAGGGTCTGCCATATCTGAAGCTTTCTTT.

The J gene is TRBJ1-1, the V gene TRBV30, with D unclear. Germline-derived CDR1 and CDR2 are GTSNPN and SVGIG (reference sequence). Trimming pared 1 base from V and 7 bases from J, leaving 7 bases between. CDR3 length: 11 residues. The CDR3 bases are TGTGCCTGGAGTGCTGAGCGTGAAGCTTTCTTT. It specifies CAWSAEREAFF.

The CDR3 region has the DNA TGTGCCAGCAGCTGGGGCGACTCGCAGCCCCAGCATTTT. Its protein is CASSWGDSQPQHF. The rearrangement joins TRBV5-4 to TRBJ1-5, with a weak D call TRBD1 (5 bases). V lost 3 bases and J lost 7, with 11 bases in between. Per germline, CDR1 SGHNT and CDR2 YYREEE (reference sequence). This CDR3 contains 13 residues.

The J gene is TRBJ2-3, the V gene TRBV7-9; 15 bases match TRBD2. There are 22 residues in the CDR3. J was trimmed by 0 bases and V by 5 bases; bases with no gene match: 18. Germline V gene lookup returns CDR1 SEHNR and CDR2 FQNEAQ (reference sequence). This CDR3 is CASSNRKAGLAGGSPSTDTQYF. The CDR3 DNA reads TGTGCCAGCAGCAATAGAAAAGCGGGACTAGCGGGGGGTTCCCCTAGCACAGATACGCAGTATTTT.

The chain employs TRBV6-5 and TRBJ1-4; D unresolved. CDR1 and CDR2 from the germline V gene are MNHEY and SVGAGI. V lost 10 bases, J lost 5 bases, and 17 bases lay in between. This CDR3 region has 14 residues. The CDR3 is CATRKTDWNEKLFF. CDR3 bases: TGTGCCACTCGAAAAACGGACTGGAATGAAAAACTGTTTTTT.

The gene calls are TRBV4-2 and TRBJ1-1, with a weak D call TRBD1 (5 bases). Germline CDR1 reads LGHNA; CDR2 reads YNFKEQ. The CDR3 extends over 15 amino acids. Between the trimmed V and J ends, which lost 0 bases and 2 bases, there was a span of 10 bases. Here the CDR3 reads CASSQDETANTEAFF. As DNA, the CDR3 is TGTGCCAGCAGCCAAGATGAGACAGCTAACACTGAAGCTTTCTTT.